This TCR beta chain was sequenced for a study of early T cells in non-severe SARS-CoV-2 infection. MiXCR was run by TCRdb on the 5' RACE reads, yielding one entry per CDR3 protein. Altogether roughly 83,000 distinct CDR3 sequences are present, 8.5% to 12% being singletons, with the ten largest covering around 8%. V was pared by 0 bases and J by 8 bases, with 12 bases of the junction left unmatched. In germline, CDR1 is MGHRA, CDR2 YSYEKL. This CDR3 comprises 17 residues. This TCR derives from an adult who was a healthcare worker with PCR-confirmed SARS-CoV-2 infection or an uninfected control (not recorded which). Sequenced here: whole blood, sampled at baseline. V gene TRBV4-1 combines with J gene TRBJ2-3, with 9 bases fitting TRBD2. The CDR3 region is CASSQEGAGGPSGTQYF. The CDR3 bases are TGCGCCAGCAGCCAAGAGGGGGCGGGAGGGCCCTCGGGTACGCAGTATTTT.